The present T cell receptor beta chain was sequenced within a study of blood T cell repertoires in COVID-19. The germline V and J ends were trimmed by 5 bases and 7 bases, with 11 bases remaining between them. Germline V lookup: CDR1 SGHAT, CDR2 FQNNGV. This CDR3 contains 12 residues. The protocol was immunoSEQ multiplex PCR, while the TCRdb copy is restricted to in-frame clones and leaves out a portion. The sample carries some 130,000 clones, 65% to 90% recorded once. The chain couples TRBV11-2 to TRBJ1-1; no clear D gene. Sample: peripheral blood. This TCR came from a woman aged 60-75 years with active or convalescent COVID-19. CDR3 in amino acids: CASSPAGYEAFF. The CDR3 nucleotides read TGTGCCAGCAGCCCAGCGGGTTATGAAGCTTTCTTT.